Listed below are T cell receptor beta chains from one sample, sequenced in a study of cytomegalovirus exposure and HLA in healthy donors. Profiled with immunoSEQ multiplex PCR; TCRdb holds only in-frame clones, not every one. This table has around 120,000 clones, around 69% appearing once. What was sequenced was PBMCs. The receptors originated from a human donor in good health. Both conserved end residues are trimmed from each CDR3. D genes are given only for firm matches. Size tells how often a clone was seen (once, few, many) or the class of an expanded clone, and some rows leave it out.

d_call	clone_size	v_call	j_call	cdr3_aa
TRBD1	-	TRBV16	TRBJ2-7	ASSQLWGTANTEQY
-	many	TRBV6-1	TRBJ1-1	ASSERGENTEAF
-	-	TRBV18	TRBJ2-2	ASSLRQLTGELF
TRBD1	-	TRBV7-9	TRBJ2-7	SSSLRGLGQGAYEQY
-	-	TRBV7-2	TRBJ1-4	ASSLGAGAWEKLF
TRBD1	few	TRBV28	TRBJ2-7	ASSPRTGSNYEQY
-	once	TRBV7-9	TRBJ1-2	SSQKPSHGYT
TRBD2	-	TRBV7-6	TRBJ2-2	ASSLGAGGTGELF
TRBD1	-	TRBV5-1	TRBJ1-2	ASRRGRDGYT
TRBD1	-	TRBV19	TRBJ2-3	ASSDRGTDTQY
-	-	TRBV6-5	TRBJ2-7	ASSGGIRGMEQY
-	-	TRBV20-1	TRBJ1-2	SARDSYGYT
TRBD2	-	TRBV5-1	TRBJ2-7	ASSSSPGLGDSYEQY
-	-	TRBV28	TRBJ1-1	ASQPGGRLNTEAF
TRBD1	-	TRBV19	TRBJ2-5	ASTRTGLETQY
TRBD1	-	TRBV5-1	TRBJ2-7	ASRGSLQGANDEQY
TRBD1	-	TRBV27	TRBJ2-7	ASSFSFDGTGAYEQY
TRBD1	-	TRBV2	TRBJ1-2	ARGRQGPTYGYT
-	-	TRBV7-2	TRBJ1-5	ASSPTGGNAPQH
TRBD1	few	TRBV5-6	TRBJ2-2	ASSFLTGSNTGELF
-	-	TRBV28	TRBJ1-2	ASRTAGNYGYT
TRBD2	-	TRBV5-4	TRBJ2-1	ASSLTGRAGNEQF
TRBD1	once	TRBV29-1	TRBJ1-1	SGLVARGTEAF
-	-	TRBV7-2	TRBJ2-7	ASSLGVVRSRSYEQY
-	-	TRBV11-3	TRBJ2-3	ASSPSGGSPWRTDTQY